Here is one T cell receptor beta chain with its context. Reverse transcribed after extraction, RNA yielded cDNA as the sequencing template. Profiling relied on immunoSEQ multiplex PCR, and the TCRdb table lists in-frame clones only, not all of them. The sample records hundreds of thousands of clones, roughly two thirds being singletons. This sample is drawn from a study of CD8+ T cells in alopecia areata. About the research overall: The tofacitinib course ran for 6 to 18 months and was followed by 6 months off drug.

There are 14 residues in the CDR3. V lost 0 bases, J lost 4 bases, and 8 bases lay in between. Germline V gene sequence: CDR1 SGDLS, CDR2 YYNGEE. As part of sample collection, lesional scalp punch biopsies and peripheral blood were taken from alopecia areata patients. Sorted out of PBMCs were CD4+ T cells and CD8+ T cells. J is TRBJ1-3 and V is TRBV9; D not certain. The material was CD4+ T cells sorted from blood, obtained at week 0. The receptor's source is a human donor with alopecia areata. The CDR3 sequence: CASSVGAPGNTIYF. CDR3 DNA: TGTGCCAGCAGCGTAGGGGCACCGGGAAACACCATATATTTT.